This T cell receptor (beta chain) is drawn from a study of blood T cell repertoires in COVID-19. Whole-study context: The samples span acute and convalescent COVID-19 from the United States, Italy and Spain. Sample material is recorded as cDNA or gDNA derived from T cells, B-cell-depleted T cells, or PBMCs.

As processed by the authors: The authors estimated nucleated cell counts from reference gene primer amplification. Clones were sequenced by immunoSEQ multiplex PCR, and TCRdb holds only the in-frame ones, with some missing. The D gene and trimming were derived from the DNA, and the V and J assignments and clone size from that table. This table holds about 150,000 clones, 70% to 90% found once. Germline-derived CDR1 and CDR2 are ENHRY and SYGVKD. The CDR3 covers 16 residues. V was shortened by 8 bases and J by 4 bases, with 23 bases between the two germline ends. This sequence originates from a human donor with acute or convalescent COVID-19. The donor label of this sample is uncertain. Sequencing was performed on peripheral blood. The rearrangement links TRBV10-3 to TRBJ2-5; tentative D call: TRBD2 (7 bases). CDR3 residues: CAIWGGAGGLLETQYF. The CDR3 DNA follows: TGTGCCATCTGGGGGGGGGCTGGGGGCCTTCTAGAGACCCAGTACTTC.